Listed below are T cell receptor beta chains from one sample, sequenced in a study of cytomegalovirus exposure and HLA in healthy donors. The method was immunoSEQ multiplex PCR; TCRdb's version includes in-frame clones alone and lacks a portion of them. The sample carries about 120,000 clones, around 77% recorded once. Sequencing was done on a sample of PBMCs. Every receptor here comes from a young man in good health and CMV-seropositive. Each CDR3 is given with its conserved first and last residue. D genes are given only for firm matches.

TRBV7-8 TRBD2 CASSSGAGGIDTQYF
TRBV6-6 TRBD2 CASSWTSGSSNEQFF
TRBV4-1 TRBD2 CASSDTLLRTSGVETQYF
TRBV5-4 - CASSLPASYEQYF
TRBV5-1 TRBD2 CASSLERLAVLTGGQETQYF
TRBV6-6 TRBD1 CASSPGQLPFNGYTF
TRBV30 - CASPSPLGHREDPSGANVLTF
TRBV7-6 - CASSRQVSSEAFF
TRBV5-1 TRBD1 CASSLQQGAGGELFF
TRBV27 - CASSLGQITETQYF
TRBV2 TRBD2 CASSTGREETQYF
TRBV5-4 - CASSRDSDTGELFF
TRBV4-2 TRBD2 CASSPGAGGRETQYF
TRBV6-5 TRBD1 CASPSWTGENTEAFF
TRBV15 TRBD2 CATSPFGGQRTSGVNEQFF
TRBV12-5 - CASGLLQGYAFF
TRBV30 - CAWSVRASPPFF
TRBV27 TRBD1 CASSFTQGQGAGVAYYGYTF
TRBV20-1 - CSANRGGEQFF
TRBV5-1 TRBD1 CASSLEGQISYEQYF
TRBV6-5 TRBD1 CASSSQGVNGYTF
TRBV7-8 TRBD1 CASSSSTGGQSTEAFF
TRBV19 - CASREGNTEAFF
TRBV6-5 - CASSPLGQWGDEQFF
TRBV6-5 - CASSYGRQGLKHLHF
TRBV14 TRBD2 CASASGGAEREQFF
TRBV15 - CATSGENRAEQYF
TRBV28 TRBD2 CASSFHNREGEQFF
TRBV2 TRBD2 CASKGLAADNEQFF
TRBV5-4 - CASSLASLEAFF
TRBV2 TRBD1 CASRTGTDTDTQYF
TRBV7-9 TRBD2 CSSSHRGGAGGANVLTF
TRBV28 - CASCVGQWNTEAFF